This T cell receptor (beta chain) was documented in a study of beta chain features in type 1 diabetes. As to this clone: Its cognate antigen is unknown.

The study reverse transcribed the entire isolated RNA, so it sequenced expressed TCRB transcripts. Clones were sequenced by immunoSEQ multiplex PCR, and TCRdb holds only the in-frame ones, with some missing. The table has 40,000 to 65,000 clones, about three fifths seen once. Study-level points and caveats: PCR might pick shorter templates more often, in the same way for patients and controls. Unsettled here was the matter of whether HLA type influences TCRB rearrangement. Shorter TCRB CDR3s, moderately but significantly so, were found in Type 1 diabetes patients in all four CD4+ subsets.

Per the germline V gene, CDR1 is MNHNS and CDR2 is SASEGT. The CDR3 consists of 15 residues. Unmatched junction bases numbered 5, after V lost 2 bases and J lost 2 bases. This chain connects TRBV6-1 to TRBJ1-1, with TRBD1 matching 7 bases. The receptor comes from a woman in her 30s with type 1 diabetes. Sequencing was carried out using stem cell memory CD4+ T cells from blood. The CDR3 coding sequence is TGTGCCAGCAGTGAAAGGACAGGTTATAACACTGAAGCTTTCTTT. Translated, it gives CASSERTGYNTEAFF.